This TCR beta chain was retrieved from a study of early T cells in non-severe SARS-CoV-2 infection. Study-wide context: The input, bulk RNA from unsorted whole blood, was sequenced, and chains were unpaired.

The CDR3 sequence is 15 residues long. The V and J ends lost 4 bases and 0 bases, in that order; junction bases with no gene match: 2. Germline V gene lookup returns CDR1 LGHDT and CDR2 YNNKEL (reference sequence). TCRdb re-called the 5' RACE reads through MiXCR, storing one row per CDR3 protein. The data contain about 62,000 distinct CDR3 sequences, around 9.9% of them singletons. This TCR derives from an adult who was a healthcare worker with PCR-confirmed SARS-CoV-2 infection or an uninfected control (not recorded which). The chain recombines TRBV3-1 with TRBJ2-1; 8 bases are shared with TRBD1. Material for sequencing was whole blood. CDR3 loop: CASSRTGSSYNEQFF. Written as DNA, the CDR3 is TGTGCCAGCAGCCGGACAGGGAGCTCCTACAATGAGCAGTTCTTC.